A selection of T cell receptor beta chains follows, all from one sample in a study of cytomegalovirus exposure and HLA in healthy donors. The table came from immunoSEQ multiplex PCR; TCRdb's copy has only in-frame clones and leaves some out. This sample's table has 150,000 or so clones. The sample comprised PBMCs. These TCRs come from a woman aged 50 to 60 in good health and CMV-seronegative. Both conserved end residues are part of each CDR3. A D gene is named only where the DNA matches it firmly.

d_call,v_call,j_call,cdr3_aa,cdr3_nt
.,TRBV15,TRBJ2-7,CATSRPGNSYEQYF,TGTGCCACCAGCAGACCAGGGAACTCCTACGAGCAGTACTTC
.,TRBV6-1,TRBJ1-6,CASSVGARVSNSPLHF,TGTGCCAGCAGTGTGGGCGCCAGGGTCTCAAATTCACCCCTCCACTTT
.,TRBV27,TRBJ1-2,CASSLSVGAGFGYTF,TGTGCCAGCAGTTTATCGGTTGGGGCAGGGTTTGGCTACACCTTC
.,TRBV19,TRBJ1-5,CASSSDRSDQPQHF,TGTGCCAGTAGTAGCGACAGGTCGGATCAGCCCCAGCATTTT
TRBD1,TRBV27,TRBJ1-5,CASSFSPKSDRVNQPQHF,TGTGCCAGCAGTTTCTCACCTAAATCGGACAGGGTGAATCAGCCCCAGCATTTT
.,TRBV5-1,TRBJ2-5,CASSLGLAYQETQYF,TGCGCCAGCAGCTTGGGGCTAGCGTACCAAGAGACCCAGTACTTC
.,TRBV28,TRBJ2-2,CASSIVYTGELFF,TGTGCCAGCAGTATCGTTTACACCGGGGAGCTGTTTTTT
TRBD2,TRBV7-3,TRBJ2-3,CASSFLGTSGDRTDTQYF,TGTGCCAGCAGCTTTCTCGGGACTAGCGGAGACAGGACAGATACGCAGTATTTT
TRBD2,TRBV9,TRBJ2-5,CASSSSGGETQYF,TGTGCCAGCAGCAGTTCGGGAGGGGAGACCCAGTACTTC
.,TRBV4-2,TRBJ1-4,CASKRGGYNEKLFF,TGTGCCAGCAAAAGAGGAGGTTATAATGAAAAACTGTTTTTT
.,TRBV18,TRBJ2-7,CASSVVGSSYEQYF,TGTGCCAGCTCCGTAGTAGGGAGCTCCTACGAGCAGTACTTC
.,TRBV19,TRBJ2-7,CASSPGHEGPYEQYF,TGTGCCAGTAGTCCCGGCCACGAGGGCCCCTACGAGCAGTACTTC
TRBD1,TRBV6-1,TRBJ1-1,CASSPRTGENTEAFF,TGTGCCAGCAGTCCCCGGACAGGGGAGAACACTGAAGCTTTCTTT
TRBD1,TRBV2,TRBJ1-4,CASSESRTGFGEKLFF,TGTGCCAGCAGTGAAAGTAGGACAGGGTTTGGAGAAAAACTGTTTTTT
TRBD1,TRBV10-2,TRBJ1-6,CASSQSPRDRGELSPLHF,TGCGCCAGCAGCCAAAGTCCCCGGGACAGGGGGGAATTGTCACCCCTCCACTTT
TRBD1,TRBV7-2,TRBJ1-2,CASSPAPYRGRGYGYTF,TGTGCCAGCAGCCCCGCCCCTTACAGGGGGCGCGGCTATGGCTACACCTTC
.,TRBV6-5,TRBJ2-3,CASSYNGGIDTQYF,TGTGCCAGCAGTTACAACGGCGGTATAGATACGCAGTATTTT
.,TRBV5-6,TRBJ1-5,CASSFRYGGGNQPQHF,TGTGCCAGCAGCTTTCGCTATGGCGGAGGCAATCAGCCCCAGCATTTT
.,TRBV9,TRBJ2-3,CASSVAELRPDTQYF,TGTGCCAGCAGCGTAGCAGAATTACGCCCAGATACGCAGTATTTT
.,TRBV28,TRBJ1-5,CASIDGMGPQHF,TGTGCCAGCATCGACGGGATGGGGCCCCAGCATTTT
.,TRBV5-1,TRBJ2-7,CASSSNYEQYF,TGCGCCAGCAGCTCCAATTACGAGCAGTACTTC
.,TRBV7-9,TRBJ2-5,CASSLVAHSQETQYF,TGTGCCAGCAGCTTAGTAGCCCACTCTCAAGAGACCCAGTACTTC
TRBD1,TRBV18,TRBJ2-7,CASSPRTGGGEQYF,TGTGCCAGCTCACCAAGGACAGGGGGCGGTGAGCAGTACTTC
.,TRBV5-8,TRBJ1-2,CASSLEAGTNYGYTF,TGTGCCAGCAGCTTGGAAGCGGGAACAAACTATGGCTACACCTTC
TRBD2,TRBV6-1,TRBJ2-3,CAIPGLVSDTQYF,TGTGCCATTCCGGGACTAGTATCAGATACGCAGTATTTT
.,TRBV28,TRBJ2-1,CASSRGQLYNEQFF,TGTGCCAGCAGCCGCGGACAGCTTTACAATGAGCAGTTCTTC
TRBD1,TRBV28,TRBJ1-4,CASSRRTGWDEKLFF,TGTGCCAGCAGTCGAAGGACAGGGTGGGATGAAAAACTGTTTTTT
TRBD2,TRBV28,TRBJ2-1,CASSEMGLAGSYNEQFF,TGTGCCAGCAGTGAAATGGGACTAGCGGGATCCTACAATGAGCAGTTCTTC